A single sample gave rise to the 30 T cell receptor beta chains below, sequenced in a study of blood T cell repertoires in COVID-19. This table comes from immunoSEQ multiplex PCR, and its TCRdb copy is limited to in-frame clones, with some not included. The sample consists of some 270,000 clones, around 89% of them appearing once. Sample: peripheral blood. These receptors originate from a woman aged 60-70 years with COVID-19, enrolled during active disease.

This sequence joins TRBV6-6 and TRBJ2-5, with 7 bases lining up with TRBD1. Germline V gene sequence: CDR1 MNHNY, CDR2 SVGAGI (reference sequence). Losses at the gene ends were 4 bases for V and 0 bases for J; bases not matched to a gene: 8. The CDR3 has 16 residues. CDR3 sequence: CASSSSRQGHQETQYF. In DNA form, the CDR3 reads TGTGCCAGCAGTTCTTCCCGACAGGGCCACCAAGAGACCCAGTACTTC.

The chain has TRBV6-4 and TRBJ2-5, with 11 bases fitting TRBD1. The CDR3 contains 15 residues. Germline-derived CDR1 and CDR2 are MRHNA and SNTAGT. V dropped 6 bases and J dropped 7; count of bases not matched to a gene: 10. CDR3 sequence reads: CASRNPGQGDLTQYF. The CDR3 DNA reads TGTGCCAGCAGGAATCCGGGACAGGGGGATTTGACCCAGTACTTC.

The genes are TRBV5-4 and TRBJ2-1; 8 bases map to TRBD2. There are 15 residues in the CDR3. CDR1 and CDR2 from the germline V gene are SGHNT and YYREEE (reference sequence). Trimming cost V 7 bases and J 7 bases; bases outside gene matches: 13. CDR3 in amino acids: CASCHGGALGNEQFF. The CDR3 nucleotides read TGTGCCAGCTGCCACGGGGGGGCCCTAGGGAATGAGCAGTTCTTC.

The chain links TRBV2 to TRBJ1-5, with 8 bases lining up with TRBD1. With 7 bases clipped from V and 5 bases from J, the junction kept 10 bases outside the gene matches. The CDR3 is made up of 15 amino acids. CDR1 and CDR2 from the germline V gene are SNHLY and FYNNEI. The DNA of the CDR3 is TGTGCCAGCAAGAGAGTGACAGGGGTCGATCAGCCCCAGCATTTT. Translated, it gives CASKRVTGVDQPQHF.

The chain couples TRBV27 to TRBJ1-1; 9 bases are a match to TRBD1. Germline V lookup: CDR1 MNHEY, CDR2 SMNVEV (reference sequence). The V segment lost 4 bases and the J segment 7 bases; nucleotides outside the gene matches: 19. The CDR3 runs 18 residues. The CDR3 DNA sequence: TGTGCCAGCAGTTCACGTCCCGGGACAGGGTCGTTGGTCCTTGAAGCTTTCTTT. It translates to CASSSRPGTGSLVLEAFF.

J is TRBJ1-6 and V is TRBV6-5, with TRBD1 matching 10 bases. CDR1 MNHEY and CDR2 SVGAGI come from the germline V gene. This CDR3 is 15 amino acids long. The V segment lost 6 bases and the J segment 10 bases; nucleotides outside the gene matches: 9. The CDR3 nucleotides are TGTGCCAGCAGATCCCCCGGGACAGGGGACTCACCCCTCCACTTT. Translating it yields CASRSPGTGDSPLHF.

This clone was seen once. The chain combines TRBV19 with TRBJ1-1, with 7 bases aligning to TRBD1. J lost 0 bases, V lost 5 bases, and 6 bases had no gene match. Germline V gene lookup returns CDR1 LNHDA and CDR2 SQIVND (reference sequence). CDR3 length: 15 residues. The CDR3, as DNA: TGTGCCAGTAGTTACCGGACAGGACTGAACACTGAAGCTTTCTTT. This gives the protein CASSYRTGLNTEAFF.

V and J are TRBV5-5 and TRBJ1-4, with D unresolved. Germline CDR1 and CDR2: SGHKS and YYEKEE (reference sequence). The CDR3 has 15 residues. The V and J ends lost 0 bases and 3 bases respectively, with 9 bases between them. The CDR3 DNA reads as TGTGCCAGCAGCTTGGACTGGGGAGCTAATGAAAAACTGTTTTTT. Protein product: CASSLDWGANEKLFF.

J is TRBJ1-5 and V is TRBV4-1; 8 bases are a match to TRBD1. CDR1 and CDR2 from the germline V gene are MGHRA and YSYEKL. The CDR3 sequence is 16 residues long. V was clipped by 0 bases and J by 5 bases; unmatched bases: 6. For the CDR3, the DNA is TGCGCCAGCAGCCAAGATCTCGGACAGGGCCATCAGCCCCAGCATTTT. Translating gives CASSQDLGQGHQPQHF.

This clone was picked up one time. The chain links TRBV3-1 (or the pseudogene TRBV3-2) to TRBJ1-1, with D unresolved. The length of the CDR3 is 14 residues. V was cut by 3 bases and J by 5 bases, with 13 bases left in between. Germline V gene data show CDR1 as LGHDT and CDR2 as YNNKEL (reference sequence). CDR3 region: CASSQRLSGTEAFF. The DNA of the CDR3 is TGTGCCAGCAGCCAGCGACTTTCGGGGACTGAAGCTTTCTTT.

The CDR3 DNA follows: TGCGCCAGCAGCCAAGATAACCGAGGAAAGCCCCAGCATTTT. Translating it yields CASSQDNRGKPQHF. V usage is TRBV4-3 and J usage is TRBJ1-5; D is unclear. The CDR3 consists of 14 residues. CDR1 LGHNA and CDR2 YSLEER come from the germline V gene. V was clipped by 0 bases and J by 8 bases, with 11 bases between them.

In nucleotides, the CDR3 is TGTGCCAGCAGTTTGATCGGGGGTGAGACCCAGTACTTC. Translated, it gives CASSLIGGETQYF. The V gene is TRBV12-3 or TRBV12-4, the J gene TRBJ2-5, with D possibly TRBD2 on 6 matching bases. The CDR3 spans 13 residues. Trimming removed 3 bases from V and 5 bases from J, with 10 bases in between.

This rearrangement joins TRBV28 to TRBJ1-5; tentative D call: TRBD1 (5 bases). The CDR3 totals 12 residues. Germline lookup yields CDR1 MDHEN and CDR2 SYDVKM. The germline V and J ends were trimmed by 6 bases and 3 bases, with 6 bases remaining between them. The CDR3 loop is CASRTVNQPQHF. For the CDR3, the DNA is TGTGCCAGCAGGACAGTCAATCAGCCCCAGCATTTT.

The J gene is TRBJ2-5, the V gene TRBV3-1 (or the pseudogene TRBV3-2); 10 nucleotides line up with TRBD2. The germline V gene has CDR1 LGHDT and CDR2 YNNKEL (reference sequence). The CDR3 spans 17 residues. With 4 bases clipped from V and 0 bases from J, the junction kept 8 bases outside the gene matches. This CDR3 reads CASSPWGLAGDQETQYF. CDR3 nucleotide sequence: TGTGCCAGCAGCCCCTGGGGCCTAGCGGGGGACCAAGAGACCCAGTACTTC.

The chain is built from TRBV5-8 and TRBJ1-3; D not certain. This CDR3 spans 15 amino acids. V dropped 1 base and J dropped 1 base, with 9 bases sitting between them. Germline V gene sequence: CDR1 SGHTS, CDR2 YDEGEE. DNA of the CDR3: TGTGCCAGCAGCTTGAGGTCGGGATCTGGAAACACCATATATTTT. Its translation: CASSLRSGSGNTIYF.

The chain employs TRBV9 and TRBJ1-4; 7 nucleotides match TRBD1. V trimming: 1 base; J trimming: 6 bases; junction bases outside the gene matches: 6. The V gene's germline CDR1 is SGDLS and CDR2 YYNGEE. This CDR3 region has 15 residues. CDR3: CASSVFGTGDEKLFF. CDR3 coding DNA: TGTGCCAGCAGCGTATTTGGTACAGGGGATGAAAAACTGTTTTTT.

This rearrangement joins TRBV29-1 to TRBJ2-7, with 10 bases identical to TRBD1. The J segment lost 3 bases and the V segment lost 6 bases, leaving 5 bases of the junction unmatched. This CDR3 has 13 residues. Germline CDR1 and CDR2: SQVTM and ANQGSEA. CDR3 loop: CSVLRTGGYEQYF. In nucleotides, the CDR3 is TGCAGCGTCCTCCGGACAGGGGGCTACGAGCAGTACTTC.

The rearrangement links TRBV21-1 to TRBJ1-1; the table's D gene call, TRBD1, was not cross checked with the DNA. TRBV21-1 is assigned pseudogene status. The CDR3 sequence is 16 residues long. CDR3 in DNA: TGTGCCAGCAGCAAAGAAAACGAGACATCGAACACTGAAGCTTTCTTT. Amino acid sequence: CASSKENETSNTEAFF.

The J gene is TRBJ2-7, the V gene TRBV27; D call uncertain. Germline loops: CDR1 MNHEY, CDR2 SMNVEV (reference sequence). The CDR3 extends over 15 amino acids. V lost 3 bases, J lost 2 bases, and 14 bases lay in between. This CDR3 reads CASSFYPPRTYEQYF. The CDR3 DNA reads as TGTGCCAGCAGTTTCTACCCCCCACGCACCTACGAGCAGTACTTC.

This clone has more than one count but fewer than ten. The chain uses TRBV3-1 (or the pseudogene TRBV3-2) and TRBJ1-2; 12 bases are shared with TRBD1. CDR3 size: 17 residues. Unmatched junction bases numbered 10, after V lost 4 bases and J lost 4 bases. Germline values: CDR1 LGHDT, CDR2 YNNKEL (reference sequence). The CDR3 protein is CASSRGTGGAEAYGYTF. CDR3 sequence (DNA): TGTGCCAGCAGCCGCGGGACAGGGGGCGCGGAGGCCTATGGCTACACCTTC.

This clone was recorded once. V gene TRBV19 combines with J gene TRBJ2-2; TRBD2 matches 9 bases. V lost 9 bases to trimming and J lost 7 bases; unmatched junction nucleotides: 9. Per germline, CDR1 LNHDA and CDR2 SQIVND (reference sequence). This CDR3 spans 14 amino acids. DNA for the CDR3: TGTGCCAGCCGCCTAGCGGGGAAAATCGGGGAGCTGTTTTTT. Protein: CASRLAGKIGELFF.

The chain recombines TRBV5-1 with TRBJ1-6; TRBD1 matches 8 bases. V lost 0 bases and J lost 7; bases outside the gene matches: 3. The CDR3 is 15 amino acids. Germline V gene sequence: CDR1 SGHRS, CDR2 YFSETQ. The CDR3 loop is CASSLGTGTNSPLHF. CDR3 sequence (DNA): TGCGCCAGCAGCTTGGGGACAGGGACCAATTCACCCCTCCACTTT.

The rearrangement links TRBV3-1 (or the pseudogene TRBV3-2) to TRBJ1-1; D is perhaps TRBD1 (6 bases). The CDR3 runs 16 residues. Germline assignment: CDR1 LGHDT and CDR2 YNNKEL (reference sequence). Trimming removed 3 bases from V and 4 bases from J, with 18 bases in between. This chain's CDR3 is CASSQSGGGSGTEAFF. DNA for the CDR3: TGTGCCAGCAGCCAGTCTGGGGGCGGGTCGGGCACTGAAGCTTTCTTT.

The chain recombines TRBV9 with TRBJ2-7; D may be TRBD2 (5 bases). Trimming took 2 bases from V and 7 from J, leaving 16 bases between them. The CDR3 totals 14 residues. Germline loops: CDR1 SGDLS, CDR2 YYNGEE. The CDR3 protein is CASSVDSSTREQYF. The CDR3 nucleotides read TGTGCCAGCAGCGTTGACTCCTCTACTAGGGAGCAGTACTTC.

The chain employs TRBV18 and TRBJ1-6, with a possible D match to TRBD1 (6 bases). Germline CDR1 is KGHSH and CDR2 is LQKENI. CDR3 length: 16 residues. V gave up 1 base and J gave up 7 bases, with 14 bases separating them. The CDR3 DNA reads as TGTGCCAGCTCACCACGGTCCCAGGGGACGAATTCACCCCTCCACTTT. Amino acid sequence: CASSPRSQGTNSPLHF.

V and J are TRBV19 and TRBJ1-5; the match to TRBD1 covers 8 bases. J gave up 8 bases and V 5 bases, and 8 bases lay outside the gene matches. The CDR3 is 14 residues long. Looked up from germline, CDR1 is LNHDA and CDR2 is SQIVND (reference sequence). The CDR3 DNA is TGTGCCAGTAGTCCGGACAGGGTGCGAAAGCCCCAGCATTTT. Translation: CASSPDRVRKPQHF.

CDR3 nucleotide sequence: TGTGCCACCAGTGAGACCGGAACAGGGGGCGAGGGCACTGAAGCTTTCTTT. It is translated as CATSETGTGGEGTEAFF. The chain couples TRBV24-1 to TRBJ1-1; 9 bases map to TRBD1. The V gene's germline CDR1 is KGHDR and CDR2 SFDVKD. Germline trimming cut 4 bases from V and 4 bases from J; bases unmatched to any gene: 12. The CDR3 totals 17 residues.

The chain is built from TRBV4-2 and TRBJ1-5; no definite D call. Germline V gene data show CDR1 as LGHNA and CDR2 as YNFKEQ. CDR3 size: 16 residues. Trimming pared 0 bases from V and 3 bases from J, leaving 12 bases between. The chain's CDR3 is CASSQEQVGNNQPQHF. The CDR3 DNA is TGTGCCAGCAGCCAAGAGCAGGTGGGCAACAATCAGCCCCAGCATTTT.

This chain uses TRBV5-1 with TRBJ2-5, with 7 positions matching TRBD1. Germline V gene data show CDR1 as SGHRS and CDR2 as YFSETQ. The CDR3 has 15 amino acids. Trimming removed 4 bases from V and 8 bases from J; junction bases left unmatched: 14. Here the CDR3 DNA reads TGCGCCAGCAGCCAACCGACAGGGTTGATTGAAACCCAGTACTTC. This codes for CASSQPTGLIETQYF.

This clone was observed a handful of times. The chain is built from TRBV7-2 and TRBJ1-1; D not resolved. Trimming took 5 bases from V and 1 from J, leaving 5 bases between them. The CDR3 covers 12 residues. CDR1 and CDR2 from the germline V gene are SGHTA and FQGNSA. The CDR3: CASSRQNTEAFF. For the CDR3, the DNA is TGTGCCAGCAGCCGACAGAACACTGAAGCTTTCTTT. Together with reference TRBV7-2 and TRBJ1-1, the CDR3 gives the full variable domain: GAGVSQSPSNKVTEKGKDVELRCDPISGHTALYWYRQSLGQGLEFLIYFQGNSAPDKSGLPSDRFSAERTGGSVSTLTIQRTQQEDSAVYLCASSRQNTEAFFGQGTRLTVV.